These 15 T cell receptor beta chains share one sample of origin, sequenced in a study of graft-versus-host responses after intestinal transplantation. Data came from immunoSEQ multiplex PCR; TCRdb stores just in-frame clones and leaves some out. Seen here are 35,000 to 45,000 clones, approximately 95% observed once, and the top ten hold about 0.54%. No cognate antigen is known for these TCRs. Specimen: unstimulated CD8+ T cells sorted from spleen or lymph node cells, collected before transplant. The receptors were sampled from a human donor who was the organ donor for an intestinal transplant.

In this sample, this clone turned up once. This sequence joins TRBV2 and TRBJ2-7; D is perhaps TRBD1 (6 bases). This CDR3 comprises 13 residues. With 5 bases removed from V and 2 bases from J, the gap between germline ends came to 10 bases. Germline V gene sequence: CDR1 SNHLY, CDR2 FYNNEI. The CDR3 coding sequence is TGTGCCAGCAGTTGGACAGACCCCTACGAGCAGTACTTC. Its translation: CASSWTDPYEQYF.

V and J are TRBV14 and TRBJ2-5, with D hard to call. V was pared by 1 base and J by 5 bases, with 17 bases between. Germline V gene sequence: CDR1 SGHDN, CDR2 FVKESK. The CDR3 consists of 16 residues. The CDR3 bases are TGTGCCAGCAGCCAAGTGGGCCCCCCCAGAAGGGAGACCCAGTACTTC. Translation gives CASSQVGPPRRETQYF.

This chain uses TRBV6-1 with TRBJ2-1; 7 nucleotides align to TRBD2. The CDR3 extends over 14 amino acids. Germline V lookup: CDR1 MNHNS, CDR2 SASEGT. J lost 8 bases, V lost 5 bases, and 9 bases had no gene match. As DNA, the CDR3 is TGTGCCAGCAGTTCCGGACTAGTTATCGATGAGCAGTTCTTC. It specifies CASSSGLVIDEQFF.

The rearrangement joins TRBV27 to TRBJ2-2; D gene unclear. Trimming took off 2 bases at V and 4 bases at J, with 17 bases between the two ends. This CDR3 is built from 17 residues. Germline assignment: CDR1 MNHEY and CDR2 SMNVEV (reference sequence). The CDR3 here is CASSLIQPGPLTGELFF. The CDR3 DNA sequence: TGTGCCAGCAGTTTAATTCAGCCCGGGCCCCTCACCGGGGAGCTGTTTTTT.

A few counts support this clone. The genes are TRBV7-3 and TRBJ2-1, with a possible D match to TRBD2 (5 bases). CDR3 size: 15 residues. Trimming took 5 bases from V and 0 from J, leaving 11 bases between them. Germline V CDR1 and CDR2: SGHTA, FQGTGA. This chain's CDR3 is CASSPGLGSYNEQFF. CDR3 coding DNA: TGTGCCAGCAGCCCCGGACTGGGCTCCTACAATGAGCAGTTCTTC. Full variable domain (rest looked up from reference TRBV7-3 and TRBJ2-1): GAGVSQTPSNKVTEKGKYVELRCDPISGHTALYWYRQSLGQGPEFLIYFQGTGAADDSGLPNDRFFAVRPEGSVSTLKIQRTERGDSAVYLCASSPGLGSYNEQFFGPGTRLTVL.

The chain recombines TRBV4-1 with TRBJ1-6, with D hard to call. The CDR3 consists of 15 residues. Germline V gene data show CDR1 as MGHRA and CDR2 as YSYEKL. The ends were cut back, 1 base at V and 5 bases at J, with 9 bases in the middle. The CDR3 is CASSQVKGDNSPLHF. CDR3 sequence (DNA): TGCGCCAGCAGCCAAGTTAAGGGAGATAATTCACCCCTCCACTTT.

Only a few counts were recorded for this clone. The chain links TRBV7-2 to TRBJ1-2, with D possibly being TRBD1 (5 bases). The CDR3 consists of 16 residues. The V and J ends lost 5 bases and 4 bases respectively, with 20 bases between them. Germline CDR1 SGHTA, CDR2 FQGNSA. DNA of the CDR3: TGTGCCAGCAGCCCTATGAGACAGAGTTTGGGCTATGGCTACACCTTC. Translated, it gives CASSPMRQSLGYGYTF.

The chain couples TRBV4-1 to TRBJ2-7; tentatively, D is TRBD2 (5 bases). Germline-derived CDR1 and CDR2 are MGHRA and YSYEKL. V was cut by 1 base and J by 3 bases, with 10 bases left in between. The CDR3 is 14 amino acids. The CDR3 DNA reads as TGCGCCAGCAGCCAAGCCCATAGCGACTACGAGCAGTACTTC. Protein sequence: CASSQAHSDYEQYF.

The genes are TRBV11-2 and TRBJ2-1; D gene uncertain. CDR1 and CDR2 from the germline V gene are SGHAT and FQNNGV. V lost 1 base and J 0 bases, leaving 10 bases between the germline ends. This CDR3 is built from 16 residues. The CDR3 loop is CASSLGFRFSYNEQFF. The CDR3 DNA reads as TGTGCCAGCAGCTTAGGATTCCGGTTCTCCTACAATGAGCAGTTCTTC. Full variable domain (outside the CDR3, taken from reference TRBV11-2 and TRBJ2-1): EAGVAQSPRYKIIEKRQSVAFWCNPISGHATLYWYQQILGQGPKLLIQFQNNGVVDDSQLPKDRFSAERLKGVDSTLKIQPAKLEDSAVYLCASSLGFRFSYNEQFFGPGTRLTVL.

This rearrangement joins TRBV27 to TRBJ2-3, with 10 positions matching TRBD2. Trimming removed 0 bases from V and 4 bases from J; junction bases left unmatched: 7. Germline CDR1 and CDR2: MNHEY and SMNVEV (reference sequence). The CDR3 extends over 17 amino acids. The CDR3 protein is CASSLSRTSGNADTQYF. DNA of the CDR3: TGTGCCAGCAGTTTATCCCGGACTAGCGGAAACGCAGATACGCAGTATTTT.

In DNA form, the CDR3 reads TGTGCCAGCAGCTGGTGGACAGGCTCCTACTATGGCTACACCTTC. Translated: CASSWWTGSYYGYTF. The chain recombines TRBV5-6 with TRBJ1-2; 7 bases agree with TRBD1. This CDR3 spans 15 amino acids. CDR1 and CDR2 (germline): SGHDT, YYEEEE. The J segment lost 3 bases and the V segment lost 3 bases, leaving 8 bases of the junction unmatched.

This clone appeared a single time. The chain employs TRBV2 and TRBJ2-3; 10 bases line up with TRBD1. With 3 bases clipped from V and 6 bases from J, the junction kept 15 bases outside the gene matches. The CDR3 length is 18 residues. Germline-derived CDR1 and CDR2 are SNHLY and FYNNEI. Here the CDR3 reads CASSEIPGQGPLPDTQYF. Written as DNA, the CDR3 is TGTGCCAGCAGTGAGATCCCGGGACAGGGGCCGTTGCCGGATACGCAGTATTTT.

J is TRBJ2-1 and V is TRBV18; TRBD2 matches 10 bases. Germline V gene lookup returns CDR1 KGHSH and CDR2 LQKENI. V gave up 6 bases and J gave up 5 bases; unmatched junction bases: 10. The CDR3 has 16 residues. CDR3 sequence (DNA): TGTGCCAGCTCCGCAATAGCGGGGGGCCTAAACAATGAGCAGTTCTTC. Translating gives CASSAIAGGLNNEQFF.

In DNA form, the CDR3 reads TGTGCCAGCAGCCAGGATTTGGACAGGGTCCACGAGCAGTACTTC. This gives the protein CASSQDLDRVHEQYF. This chain links TRBV14 with TRBJ2-7; TRBD1 agrees at 8 bases. Trimming at V came to 3 bases and at J to 5 bases, leaving 9 bases not matched to a gene. The CDR3 has 15 residues. The germline gives CDR1 SGHDN, CDR2 FVKESK. Full variable domain (remainder filled in from reference TRBV14 and TRBJ2-7): EAGVTQFPSHSVIEKGQTVTLRCDPISGHDNLYWYRRVMGKEIKFLLHFVKESKQDESGMPNNRFLAERTGGTYSTLKVQPAELEDSGVYFCASSQDLDRVHEQYFGPGTRLTVT.

The chain is built from TRBV19 and TRBJ1-1, with a tentative D call TRBD1 (5 bases). V lost 4 bases to trimming and J lost 1 base, with 10 bases between them. Germline-derived CDR1 and CDR2 are LNHDA and SQIVND (reference sequence). The CDR3 is 14 amino acids. In nucleotides, the CDR3 is TGTGCCAGTAGTACGACGGGGGGGAACACTGAAGCTTTCTTT. Translated: CASSTTGGNTEAFF.